The rows below give T cell receptor beta chains drawn from one sample of a study of blood T cell repertoires in COVID-19. The assay was immunoSEQ multiplex PCR, and TCRdb's table has in-frame clones only and misses some. The sample records about 240,000 clones, approximately 80% being singletons. The sequenced sample was peripheral blood. These receptors all stem from a woman between 65 and 79 years old with acute or convalescent COVID-19. Both conserved end residues are trimmed from each CDR3.

V gene	J gene	CDR3 protein
TRBV6-1	TRBJ2-1	ASSEGGPYNEQF
TRBV18	TRBJ2-2	ASSERQGDTGELF
TRBV5-6	TRBJ1-2	ASIYRGTNYGYT
TRBV7-2	TRBJ1-5	ASSLWGVNQPQH
TRBV19	TRBJ1-2	ASTESGQGNYGYT
TRBV7-2	TRBJ1-5	ASSVQGVQPQH
TRBV3-1/TRBV3-2	TRBJ2-2	ASSQDRARHTGELF
TRBV10-1	TRBJ2-1	ASSPGGKNEQF
TRBV7-2	TRBJ1-2	ASRGQQNYGYT
TRBV10-3	TRBJ1-1	AISESTGTEAF
TRBV19	TRBJ1-5	ASSIFRGSNQPQH